Sequencing of this T cell receptor (beta chain) was carried out in a study of OX40 agonist ivuxolimab in advanced cancers. The assay was immunoSEQ multiplex PCR, and TCRdb's table has in-frame clones only and misses some. The sample has tens of thousands of clones; 90% to 95% are singletons. Trimming stripped 3 bases from V and 4 bases from J, with 0 bases between. The CDR3 extends over 11 amino acids. Germline lookup yields CDR1 MDHEN and CDR2 SYDVKM. The chain recombines TRBV28 with TRBJ2-2; D ambiguous. The clonotype originates from an adult with an advanced solid tumor such as melanoma, head and neck, liver or kidney cancer. Specimen: CD4+ or CD8+ T cells sorted from blood, collected in a trial of the OX40 agonist ivuxolimab. The CDR3: CASSFTGELFF. CDR3 in DNA: TGTGCCAGCAGTTTCACCGGGGAGCTGTTTTTT.